The 21 T cell receptor beta chains presented below share a single source sample, sequenced in a study of blood T cell repertoires in COVID-19. Generated by immunoSEQ multiplex PCR, the TCRdb table keeps only in-frame clones and is missing some. The sample comprises 200,000 to 300,000 clones, about 91% of which are singletons, and roughly 2.7% rests with the top ten. Input material: peripheral blood. All receptors come from a person aged 18 to 35 with COVID-19, enrolled during active disease.

The chain couples TRBV19 to TRBJ1-3; 7 nucleotides line up with TRBD1. The CDR3 has 14 residues. Germline values: CDR1 LNHDA, CDR2 SQIVND (reference sequence). V was pared by 8 bases and J by 4 bases, with 8 bases of the junction left unmatched. The CDR3 nucleotides read TGTGCCAGTGGACCCGGGACAGCAGGAAACACCATATATTTT. Translating it yields CASGPGTAGNTIYF.

V gene TRBV6-6 combines with J gene TRBJ1-4; D remains ambiguous. The germline V gene encodes CDR1 MNHNY and CDR2 SVGAGI (reference sequence). The CDR3 totals 14 residues. Trimming removed 6 bases at V and 0 bases at J, with 8 bases between. The CDR3 sequence: CASSSVATNEKLFF. The CDR3 nucleotides are TGTGCCAGCAGCTCGGTTGCAACTAATGAAAAACTGTTTTTT.

This clone was detected once. This chain connects TRBV4-3 to TRBJ2-3; TRBD2 matches 9 bases. Germline assignment: CDR1 LGHNA and CDR2 YSLEER. Trimming took 4 bases from V and 7 from J; bases not matched to a gene: 6. The CDR3 runs to 14 residues. CDR3 nucleotide sequence: TGCGCCAGCAGCCCGGGACTAGCCCCTAATACGCAGTATTTT. Protein: CASSPGLAPNTQYF.

The chain uses TRBV5-4 and TRBJ2-5; D is possibly TRBD2 (5 bases). CDR1 is SGHNT, CDR2 YYREEE, per germline (reference sequence). The CDR3 runs 14 residues. V was clipped by 0 bases and J by 5 bases, with 11 bases between them. The CDR3 spells CASSLAVGVETQYF. For the CDR3, the DNA is TGTGCCAGCAGCTTGGCCGTCGGGGTGGAGACCCAGTACTTC.

This sequence joins TRBV7-9 and TRBJ2-7, with D perhaps TRBD2 (6 bases). Germline lookup yields CDR1 SEHNR and CDR2 FQNEAQ (reference sequence). The V end lost 4 bases, the J end lost 3 bases, and 16 bases lay between the germline ends. This CDR3 is built from 15 residues. The CDR3 DNA reads as TGTGCCAGCAGCTCCGGAGAGACAGCGGGCTACGAGCAGTACTTC. Encoded protein: CASSSGETAGYEQYF. The full variable domain, in which reference TRBV7-9 and TRBJ2-7 provide the parts outside the CDR3, is DTGVSQNPRHKITKRGQNVTFRCDPISEHNRLYWYRQTLGQGPEFLTYFQNEAQLEKSRLLSDRFSAERPKGSFSTLEIQRTEQGDSAMYLCASSSGETAGYEQYFGPGTRLTVT.

The chain has TRBV24-1 and TRBJ2-1, with 9 positions matching TRBD2. The length of the CDR3 is 17 residues. V trimming: 3 bases; J trimming: 5 bases; junction bases outside the gene matches: 10. Germline V gene sequence: CDR1 KGHDR, CDR2 SFDVKD. CDR3 sequence: CATSDEDRAGGNNEQFF. The CDR3 coding sequence is TGTGCCACCAGTGATGAGGACAGAGCGGGAGGCAACAATGAGCAGTTCTTC.

The chain uses TRBV7-3 and TRBJ1-6; D perhaps matches TRBD1 (5 bases). Germline values: CDR1 SGHTA, CDR2 FQGTGA. The CDR3 is made up of 13 amino acids. The V and J ends lost 5 bases and 7 bases respectively, with 9 bases between them. In DNA form, the CDR3 reads TGTGCCAGCAGCAAGGGGCTGAATTCACCCCTCCACTTT. It encodes CASSKGLNSPLHF.

This sequence joins TRBV6-5 and TRBJ2-2; D might be TRBD2 (5 bases). V gave up 6 bases and J gave up 4 bases, with 12 bases separating them. The germline CDR1 and CDR2 sequences are MNHEY and SVGAGI. This CDR3 comprises 14 residues. The CDR3 sequence: CASRGGAVTGELFF. In nucleotides, the CDR3 is TGTGCCAGCAGGGGTGGAGCGGTCACCGGGGAGCTGTTTTTT.

This chain joins TRBV7-9 and TRBJ1-2; a possible D gene is TRBD1 (6 bases). In germline, CDR1 is SEHNR, CDR2 FQNEAQ (reference sequence). V lost 5 bases to trimming and J lost 5 bases, with 15 bases between them. The CDR3 is 14 residues long. CDR3 in DNA: TGTGCCAGCAGCCTTACCGGGACACCTTATGGCTACACCTTC. Residues: CASSLTGTPYGYTF.

This chain links TRBV19 with TRBJ1-4; D unclear. This CDR3 has 15 amino acids. Deletions cut 7 bases from V and 0 bases from J, with 12 bases between. Germline lookup yields CDR1 LNHDA and CDR2 SQIVND (reference sequence). DNA for the CDR3: TGTGCCAGTAATGAGCGGATTGCAACTAATGAAAAACTGTTTTTT. The encoded protein is CASNERIATNEKLFF.

The chain uses TRBV5-6 and TRBJ1-5, with TRBD1 as a possible D gene (6 bases). The V gene's germline CDR1 is SGHDT and CDR2 YYEEEE. Trimming cost V 4 bases and J 2 bases, with 10 bases left between them. The CDR3 sequence is 14 residues long. CDR3 bases: TGTGCCAGCAGCCCTCGACAGGGCAATCAGCCCCAGCATTTT. It translates to CASSPRQGNQPQHF.

The chain combines TRBV2 with TRBJ2-1, with 9 positions matching TRBD1. Germline assignment: CDR1 SNHLY and CDR2 FYNNEI. With V trimmed by 8 bases and J by 4 bases, 3 bases remained unmatched. CDR3 length: 13 amino acids. The CDR3 is CASRTGDYNEQFF. The CDR3 DNA follows: TGTGCCAGCCGGACAGGGGATTACAATGAGCAGTTCTTC. Drawing the rest from reference TRBV2 and TRBJ2-1, the complete variable domain is EPEVTQTPSHQVTQMGQEVILRCVPISNHLYFYWYRQILGQKVEFLVSFYNNEISEKSEIFDDQFSVERPDGSNFTLKIRSTKLEDSAMYFCASRTGDYNEQFFGPGTRLTVL.

This rearrangement joins TRBV24-1 to TRBJ2-5, with 10 bases fitting TRBD1. The CDR3 totals 15 residues. The germline V gene encodes CDR1 KGHDR and CDR2 SFDVKD. Germline trimming cut 0 bases from V and 4 bases from J; bases unmatched to any gene: 1. CDR3 coding DNA: TGTGCCACCAGTGATTTGCGGACAGGGGGAGAGACCCAGTACTTC. Its translation: CATSDLRTGGETQYF.

V and J are TRBV6-2 or TRBV6-3 and TRBJ1-2; D remains unclear. CDR1 MNHEY and CDR2 SVGEGT come from the germline V gene. Trimming stripped 0 bases from V and 4 bases from J, with 12 bases between. The CDR3 covers 15 residues. The CDR3 region has the DNA TGTGCCAGCAGTTACTCCGCCGGGAACCTCTATGGCTACACCTTC. Its translation is CASSYSAGNLYGYTF.

V and J are TRBV28 and TRBJ1-6; the D is unclear. V lost 7 bases, J lost 10 bases, and 14 bases lay in between. There are 13 residues in the CDR3. Germline loops: CDR1 MDHEN, CDR2 SYDVKM. The CDR3 sequence is CASTLIGRSPLHF. The CDR3, as DNA: TGTGCCAGCACCTTGATCGGGAGGTCACCCCTCCACTTT.

V and J are TRBV3-1 (or the pseudogene TRBV3-2) and TRBJ1-3; D is perhaps TRBD1 (5 bases). Trimming left V 0 bases short and J 4 bases short, with 13 bases between. Germline lookup yields CDR1 LGHDT and CDR2 YNNKEL (reference sequence). The CDR3 has 16 residues. CDR3 in DNA: TGTGCCAGCAGCCAAGATCTTCCAGGGCCCGGAAACACCATATATTTT. This codes for CASSQDLPGPGNTIYF.

The chain carries TRBV12-3 or TRBV12-4 and TRBJ2-1; 8 positions agree with TRBD2. This CDR3 is built from 13 residues. Trimming cost V 3 bases and J 9 bases; bases outside gene matches: 4. The CDR3 DNA is TGTGCCAGCAGTTTGCAGCGGGAGCTTGAGCAGTTCTTC. It yields the protein CASSLQRELEQFF.

The CDR3 DNA sequence: TGTGCCAGCAGTGGCACCGGGATAATCAAGACCCAGTACTTC. This gives the protein CASSGTGIIKTQYF. This chain links TRBV2 with TRBJ2-5; tentative D call: TRBD2 (5 bases). The CDR3 is 14 amino acids. Trimming cost V 4 bases and J 6 bases, with 15 bases left between them. The V gene's germline CDR1 is SNHLY and CDR2 FYNNEI.

This sequence joins TRBV21-1 and TRBJ1-1; the table gives TRBD1 as D, unverified against the DNA. TRBV21-1 is listed as a pseudogene. The CDR3 totals 14 residues. DNA for the CDR3: TGTGCCAGCAGCAAAGGAGGCAGGGGAGCTGAAGCTTTCTTT. It translates to CASSKGGRGAEAFF.

This clone has just a few counts. CDR3 DNA: TGTGCCAGCAGCCAAAGTAGCGGGCGAGGTCAAGAGACCCAGTACTTC. It yields the protein CASSQSSGRGQETQYF. V is TRBV14 and J is TRBJ2-5, with 7 positions matching TRBD2. J gave up 2 bases and V 2 bases, and 8 bases lay outside the gene matches. The CDR3 is 16 amino acids. The germline gives CDR1 SGHDN, CDR2 FVKESK.

The CDR3 bases are TGTGCCAGCAGCTTGGATACAGGGAGGGACTATGGCTACACCTTC. This encodes CASSLDTGRDYGYTF. This chain uses TRBV5-4 with TRBJ1-2, with D perhaps TRBD1 (6 bases). This CDR3 is 15 amino acids long. Germline CDR1 is SGHNT and CDR2 is YYREEE (reference sequence). With 0 bases removed from V and 3 bases from J, the gap between germline ends came to 12 bases.